A selection of T cell receptor beta chains follows, all from one sample in a study of blood T cell repertoires in COVID-19. Clones were sequenced by immunoSEQ multiplex PCR, and TCRdb holds only the in-frame ones, with some missing. The sample shows about 340,000 clones, approximately 86% of them seen only once. The sample taken for sequencing was peripheral blood. Source of these receptors: a woman aged 60 to 75 with COVID-19, enrolled during active disease. The CDR3 runs from the conserved cysteine through the conserved F or W. The D gene is left open where the match is weak. Expanded clones get a size class; other rows say once, few or many, or leave the size out.

j_call: TRBJ1-2; clone_size: .; d_call: TRBD1; v_call: TRBV6-1; cdr3_length: 13; cdr3_aa: CASSEGQGLGYTF; cdr3_nt: TGTGCCAGCAGTGAAGGACAGGGGCTGGGCTACACCTTC
j_call: TRBJ2-7; clone_size: once; d_call: TRBD1; v_call: TRBV29-1; cdr3_length: 13; cdr3_aa: CSVSPGTGIEQYF; cdr3_nt: TGCAGCGTAAGTCCCGGGACAGGGATCGAGCAGTACTTC
j_call: TRBJ1-5; clone_size: once; d_call: .; v_call: TRBV4-2; cdr3_length: 16; cdr3_aa: CASSRGSLNSNQPQHF; cdr3_nt: TGTGCCAGCAGCCGGGGCAGCCTTAATAGCAATCAGCCCCAGCATTTT
j_call: TRBJ1-5; clone_size: .; d_call: .; v_call: TRBV24-1; cdr3_length: 12; cdr3_aa: CATSEVAGPQHF; cdr3_nt: TGTGCCACCAGTGAGGTCGCGGGGCCCCAGCATTTT
j_call: TRBJ1-3; clone_size: few; d_call: TRBD1; v_call: TRBV5-6; cdr3_length: 16; cdr3_aa: CASSTPGQGSGNTIYF; cdr3_nt: TGTGCCAGCAGCACACCGGGACAGGGGTCTGGAAACACCATATATTTT
j_call: TRBJ2-2; clone_size: .; d_call: TRBD2; v_call: TRBV7-6; cdr3_length: 18; cdr3_aa: CASSLGLAGHTNTGELFF; cdr3_nt: TGTGCCAGCAGCTTGGGACTAGCGGGACATACGAACACCGGGGAGCTGTTTTTT
j_call: TRBJ2-4; clone_size: .; d_call: .; v_call: TRBV29-1; cdr3_length: 13; cdr3_aa: CSVEEETGSIQYF; cdr3_nt: TGCAGCGTTGAAGAGGAAACAGGGAGCATTCAGTACTTC
j_call: TRBJ2-3; clone_size: .; d_call: TRBD2; v_call: TRBV5-1; cdr3_length: 17; cdr3_aa: CASSSMGTSGGPGTQYF; cdr3_nt: TGCGCCAGCAGCTCGATGGGGACTAGCGGGGGGCCAGGTACGCAGTATTTT
j_call: TRBJ2-3; clone_size: .; d_call: TRBD1; v_call: TRBV27; cdr3_length: 14; cdr3_aa: CASSLKTGTDTQYF; cdr3_nt: TGTGCCAGCAGTTTAAAGACAGGGACAGATACGCAGTATTTT
j_call: TRBJ1-2; clone_size: .; d_call: .; v_call: TRBV12-3/TRBV12-4; cdr3_length: 13; cdr3_aa: CASREQRDYGYTF; cdr3_nt: TGTGCCAGCCGGGAGCAGAGAGACTATGGCTACACCTTC
j_call: TRBJ2-2; clone_size: once; d_call: .; v_call: TRBV6-2/TRBV6-3; cdr3_length: 15; cdr3_aa: CASSLRGINTGELFF; cdr3_nt: TGTGCCAGCAGCCTCCGGGGGATAAACACCGGGGAGCTGTTTTTT
j_call: TRBJ1-1; clone_size: .; d_call: .; v_call: TRBV30; cdr3_length: 13; cdr3_aa: CAWSQNMNTEAFF; cdr3_nt: TGTGCCTGGAGTCAGAACATGAACACTGAAGCTTTCTTT
j_call: TRBJ2-1; clone_size: few; d_call: .; v_call: TRBV6-5; cdr3_length: 15; cdr3_aa: CASSLAPPGYNEQFF; cdr3_nt: TGTGCCAGCAGCCTAGCCCCCCCTGGCTACAATGAGCAGTTCTTC
j_call: TRBJ1-5; clone_size: .; d_call: .; v_call: TRBV18; cdr3_length: 14; cdr3_aa: CASSPQGQGQPQHF; cdr3_nt: TGTGCCAGCTCACCACAGGGGCAGGGTCAGCCCCAGCATTTT
j_call: TRBJ2-7; clone_size: .; d_call: .; v_call: TRBV12-5; cdr3_length: 12; cdr3_aa: CASGLTAFEQYF; cdr3_nt: TGTGCTAGTGGTCTGACAGCATTCGAGCAGTACTTC
j_call: TRBJ1-2; clone_size: .; d_call: .; v_call: TRBV9; cdr3_length: 15; cdr3_aa: CASSVGAGSPFGYTF; cdr3_nt: TGTGCCAGCAGCGTAGGGGCAGGGTCCCCCTTTGGCTACACCTTC